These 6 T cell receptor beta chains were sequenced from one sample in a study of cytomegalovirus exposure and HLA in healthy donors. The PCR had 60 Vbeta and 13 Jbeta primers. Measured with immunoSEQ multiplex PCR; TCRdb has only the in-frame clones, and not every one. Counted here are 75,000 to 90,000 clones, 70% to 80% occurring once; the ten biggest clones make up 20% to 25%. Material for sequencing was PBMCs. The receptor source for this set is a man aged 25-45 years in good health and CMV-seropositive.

CDR3 amino acids: CASSVGQGVGEKLFF. The CDR3 coding sequence is TGCGCCAGCAGTGTAGGACAGGGGGTTGGCGAAAAACTGTTTTTT. This sequence joins TRBV10-2 and TRBJ1-4; 10 bases align to TRBD1. The CDR3 runs 15 residues. J was trimmed by 8 bases and V by 4 bases; bases with no gene match: 7. Germline V lookup: CDR1 WSHSY, CDR2 SAAADI.

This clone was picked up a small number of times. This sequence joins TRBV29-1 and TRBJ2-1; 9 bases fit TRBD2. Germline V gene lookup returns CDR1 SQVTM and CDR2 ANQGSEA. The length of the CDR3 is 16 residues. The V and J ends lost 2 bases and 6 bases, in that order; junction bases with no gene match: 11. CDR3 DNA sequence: TGCAGCGTTGAACAGCGTGCGGGAGGGCCAGTCAATGAGCAGTTCTTC. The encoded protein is CSVEQRAGGPVNEQFF.

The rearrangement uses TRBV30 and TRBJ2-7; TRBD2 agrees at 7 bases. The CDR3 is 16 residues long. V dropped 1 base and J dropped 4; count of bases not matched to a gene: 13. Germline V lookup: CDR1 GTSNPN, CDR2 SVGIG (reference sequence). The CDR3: CAWSAQMGGPLYEQYF. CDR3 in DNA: TGTGCCTGGAGTGCCCAGATGGGAGGGCCCCTTTACGAGCAGTACTTC.

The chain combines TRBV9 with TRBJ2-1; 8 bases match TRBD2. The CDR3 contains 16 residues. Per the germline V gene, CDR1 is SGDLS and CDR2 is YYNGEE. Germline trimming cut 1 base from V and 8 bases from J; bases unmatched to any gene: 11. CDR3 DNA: TGTGCCAGCAGCGTATTCGCGGGGGGTCTGGCGGATGAGCAGTTCTTC. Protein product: CASSVFAGGLADEQFF.

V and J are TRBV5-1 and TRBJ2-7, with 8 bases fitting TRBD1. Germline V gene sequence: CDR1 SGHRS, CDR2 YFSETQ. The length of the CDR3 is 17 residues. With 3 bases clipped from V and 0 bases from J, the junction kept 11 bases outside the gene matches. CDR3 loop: CASSSLSGTGASYEQYF. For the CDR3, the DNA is TGCGCCAGCAGCTCCTTATCCGGGACAGGAGCCTCCTACGAGCAGTACTTC.

The CDR3 loop reads CASSRTSGSSYNEQFF. DNA of the CDR3: TGCGCCAGCAGCCGGACTAGCGGAAGCTCCTACAATGAGCAGTTCTTC. The J gene is TRBJ2-1, the V gene TRBV4-1; 10 bases map to TRBD2. The CDR3 totals 16 residues. Trimming removed 4 bases from V and 0 bases from J; junction bases left unmatched: 3. Germline lookup yields CDR1 MGHRA and CDR2 YSYEKL.